Following are 10 T cell receptor beta chains from one sample sequenced in a study of beta chain features in type 1 diabetes. Expressed TCRB transcripts were sequenced after all isolated RNA was converted to cDNA. Generated by immunoSEQ multiplex PCR, the TCRdb table keeps only in-frame clones and is missing some. The sample holds 400,000 to 500,000 clones, approximately 14% seen once. Sequenced sample: naive CD4+ T cells from blood. The receptor set was obtained from a man in his thirties or forties in good health.

This chain joins TRBV7-3 and TRBJ2-2; 7 bases fit TRBD2. The junction had 10 bases not matched to a gene; V was cut back by 5 bases and J by 4 bases. In germline, CDR1 is SGHTA, CDR2 FQGTGA. This CDR3 has 16 amino acids. The CDR3 loop reads CASSPLPGLSTGELFF. DNA of the CDR3: TGTGCCAGCAGCCCTCTCCCGGGACTATCCACCGGGGAGCTGTTTTTT.

The J gene is TRBJ2-7, the V gene TRBV7-9, with a possible D match to TRBD1 (5 bases). From germline, CDR1 is SEHNR and CDR2 FQNEAQ (reference sequence). Trimming stripped 3 bases from V and 4 bases from J, with 13 bases between. The CDR3 covers 14 residues. The CDR3 here is CASSFPGPGYEQYV. The CDR3 nucleotides read TGTGCCAGCAGCTTTCCAGGGCCAGGGTACGAGCAGTACGTC.

V usage is TRBV9 and J usage is TRBJ2-1; 9 nucleotides agree with TRBD2. Germline CDR1 and CDR2: SGDLS and YYNGEE. There are 15 residues in the CDR3. With V trimmed by 1 base and J by 9 bases, 8 bases remained unmatched. CDR3 residues: CASSVQAGGPGEQFF. The DNA for the CDR3 is TGTGCCAGCAGCGTACAGGCGGGAGGGCCGGGTGAGCAGTTCTTC.

This chain uses TRBV4-2 with TRBJ2-1; D uncertain. CDR1 and CDR2 (germline): LGHNA, YNFKEQ. The CDR3 sequence is 13 residues long. The ends were cut back, 5 bases at V and 2 bases at J, with 7 bases in the middle. In DNA, the CDR3 is TGTGCCAGCAGCGGCCAAACCTACAATGAGCAGTTCTTC. It specifies CASSGQTYNEQFF.

V gene TRBV6-6 combines with J gene TRBJ2-4; possible D gene TRBD2, 6 bases. The CDR3 consists of 15 residues. Between the trimmed V and J ends, which lost 4 bases and 0 bases, there was a span of 10 bases. The germline V gene has CDR1 MNHNY and CDR2 SVGAGI (reference sequence). CDR3 in amino acids: CASSSLAEAKNIQYF. The CDR3 nucleotides are TGTGCCAGCAGTTCCTTAGCGGAAGCCAAAAACATTCAGTACTTC.

This chain joins TRBV4-3 and TRBJ2-3, with 10 bases that match TRBD1. This CDR3 spans 15 amino acids. The ends lost 4 bases at V and 3 bases at J; junction bases unmatched: 4. Germline-derived CDR1 and CDR2 are LGHNA and YSLEER. CDR3 in amino acids: CASSPRDRGTDTQYF. The CDR3, as DNA: TGCGCCAGCAGCCCCCGGGACAGGGGTACAGATACGCAGTATTTT.

The chain uses TRBV19 and TRBJ1-5; the D is unclear. Germline CDR1 and CDR2: LNHDA and SQIVND (reference sequence). V was clipped by 7 bases and J by 0 bases, with 10 bases between them. The CDR3 runs to 14 residues. The CDR3 nucleotides are TGTGCCAGTACCATGCGAAATAGCAATCAGCCCCAGCATTTT. Protein: CASTMRNSNQPQHF.

This clone has a handful of counts. The J gene is TRBJ1-6, the V gene TRBV18; D unclear. The CDR3 has 13 residues. Germline V gene data show CDR1 as KGHSH and CDR2 as LQKENI. Trimming shortened V by 3 bases and J by 15 bases, and 15 bases separated the two germline ends. CDR3 sequence reads: CASSPVGATLLHF. In DNA form, the CDR3 reads TGTGCCAGCTCACCGGTCGGAGCGACTCTCCTCCACTTT.

This clone has more than one count but fewer than ten. The chain recombines TRBV9 with TRBJ2-1, with TRBD2 matching over 8 bases. With V trimmed by 4 bases and J by 3 bases, 6 bases remained unmatched. In germline, CDR1 is SGDLS, CDR2 YYNGEE. The CDR3 has 15 residues. This chain's CDR3 is CASSPREGLYNEQFF. The CDR3 region has the DNA TGTGCCAGCAGCCCCCGGGAGGGCCTCTACAATGAGCAGTTCTTC.

This clone was found a few times. The chain has TRBV9 and TRBJ2-7, with D perhaps matching TRBD1 (6 bases). Germline V CDR1 and CDR2: SGDLS, YYNGEE. V was cut by 4 bases and J by 5 bases, with 16 bases left in between. The CDR3 runs 14 residues. The CDR3, as DNA: TGTGCCAGCAGCCCTGGGCTGGGGGCGCACGAGCAGTACTTC. Protein: CASSPGLGAHEQYF.